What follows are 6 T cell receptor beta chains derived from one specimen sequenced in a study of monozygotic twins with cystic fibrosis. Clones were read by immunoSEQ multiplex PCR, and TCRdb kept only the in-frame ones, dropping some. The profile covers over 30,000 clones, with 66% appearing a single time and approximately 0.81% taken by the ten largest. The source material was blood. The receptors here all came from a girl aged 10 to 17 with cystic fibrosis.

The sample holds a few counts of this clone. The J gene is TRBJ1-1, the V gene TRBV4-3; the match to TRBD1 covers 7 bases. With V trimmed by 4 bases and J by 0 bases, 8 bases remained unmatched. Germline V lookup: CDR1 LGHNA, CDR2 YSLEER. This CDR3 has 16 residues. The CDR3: CASSLDAGQMNTEAFF. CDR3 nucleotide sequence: TGCGCCAGCAGCCTTGACGCGGGACAGATGAACACTGAAGCTTTCTTT.

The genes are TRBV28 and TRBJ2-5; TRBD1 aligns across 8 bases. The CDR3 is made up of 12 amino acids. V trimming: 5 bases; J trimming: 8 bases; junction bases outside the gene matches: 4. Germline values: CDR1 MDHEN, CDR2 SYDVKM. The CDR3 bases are TGTGCCAGCAGTACAGGGGGGAGAACCCAGTACTTC. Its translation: CASSTGGRTQYF.

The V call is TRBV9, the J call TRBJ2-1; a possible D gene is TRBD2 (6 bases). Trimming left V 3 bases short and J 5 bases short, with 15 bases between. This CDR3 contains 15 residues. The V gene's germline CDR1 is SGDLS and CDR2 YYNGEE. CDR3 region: CASSAGWRVNNEQFF. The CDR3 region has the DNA TGTGCCAGCAGCGCAGGCTGGAGGGTCAACAATGAGCAGTTCTTC.

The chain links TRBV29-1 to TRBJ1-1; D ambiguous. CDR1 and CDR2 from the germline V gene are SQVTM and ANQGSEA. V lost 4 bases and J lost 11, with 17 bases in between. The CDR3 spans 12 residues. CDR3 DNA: TGCAGCGTTGTTTCGGGTGGGTTTGCGGCTTTCTTT. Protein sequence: CSVVSGGFAAFF.

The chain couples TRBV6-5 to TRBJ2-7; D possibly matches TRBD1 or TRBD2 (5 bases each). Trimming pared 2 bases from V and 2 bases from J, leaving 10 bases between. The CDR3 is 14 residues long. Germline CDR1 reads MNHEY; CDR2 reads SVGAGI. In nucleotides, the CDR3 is TGTGCCAGCAGTTACACGGGACGGGCCTACGAGCAGTACTTC. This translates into CASSYTGRAYEQYF.

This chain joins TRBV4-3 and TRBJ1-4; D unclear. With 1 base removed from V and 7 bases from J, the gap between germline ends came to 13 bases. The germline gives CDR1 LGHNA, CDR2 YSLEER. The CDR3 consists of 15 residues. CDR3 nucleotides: TGCGCCAGCAGCCAAGGAAGGGTGGTCGGTGAAAAACTGTTTTTT. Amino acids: CASSQGRVVGEKLFF.